This T cell receptor beta chain was sequenced in a study of a mutant IDH1 vaccine in newly diagnosed glioma. Looking at the study overall: Vaccination was launched 4-6 weeks after radiotherapy alone, or with temozolomide cycles. Whole-study findings and limits: Apparently, pseudoprogression bore no relation to changes among the top peripheral T cell clonotypes.

Per the germline V gene, CDR1 is MNHNS and CDR2 is SASEGT. The CDR3 covers 14 residues. J lost 9 bases, V lost 6 bases, and 9 bases had no gene match. Comment on this clone: Its antigen is unknown.

Regarding time point: week 47, end of study. Mutant IDH1 20-mer peptide, at 300 ug, made up each vaccine dose, with topical imiquimod. Each astrocytoma in the donors was new, WHO grade 3 or 4, IDH1-mutant and ATRX-lost. Libraries were prepared by immunoSEQ multiplex PCR; TCRdb keeps only in-frame clonotypes and omits some of them. The table has around 50,000 clones, 65% seen once; the top ten hold under 5.5%. The sequences come from peripheral blood mononuclear cells (PBMCs), collected from a glioma patient whose treatment included an IDH1 peptide vaccine. The clonotype comes from a man aged 35-49 years with glioma. Some clones in this sample may be carry-over from other donors' samples. The chain uses TRBV6-1 and TRBJ2-1; 9 bases agree with TRBD2. The CDR3 DNA follows: TGTGCCAGCAGGATCCGCGGGGGGGCAGGTGAGCAGTTCTTC. Translation gives CASRIRGGAGEQFF.